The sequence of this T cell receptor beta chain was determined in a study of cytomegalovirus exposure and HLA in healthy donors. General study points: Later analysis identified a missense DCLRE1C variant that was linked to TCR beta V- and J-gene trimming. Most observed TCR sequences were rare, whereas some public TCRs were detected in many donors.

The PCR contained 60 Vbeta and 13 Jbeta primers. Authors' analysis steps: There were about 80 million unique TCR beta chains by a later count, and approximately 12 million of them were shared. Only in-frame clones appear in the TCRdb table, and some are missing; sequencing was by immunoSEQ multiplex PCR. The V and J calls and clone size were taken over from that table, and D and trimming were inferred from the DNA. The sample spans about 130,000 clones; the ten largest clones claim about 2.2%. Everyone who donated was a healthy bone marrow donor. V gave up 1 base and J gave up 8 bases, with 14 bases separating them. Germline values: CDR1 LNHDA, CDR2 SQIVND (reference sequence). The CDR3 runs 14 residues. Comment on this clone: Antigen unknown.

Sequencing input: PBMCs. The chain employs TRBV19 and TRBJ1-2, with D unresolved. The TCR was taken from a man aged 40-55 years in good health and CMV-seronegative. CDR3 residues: CASSIVSAGRGYTF. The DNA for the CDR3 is TGTGCCAGTAGTATAGTTTCGGCAGGTCGGGGCTACACCTTC.